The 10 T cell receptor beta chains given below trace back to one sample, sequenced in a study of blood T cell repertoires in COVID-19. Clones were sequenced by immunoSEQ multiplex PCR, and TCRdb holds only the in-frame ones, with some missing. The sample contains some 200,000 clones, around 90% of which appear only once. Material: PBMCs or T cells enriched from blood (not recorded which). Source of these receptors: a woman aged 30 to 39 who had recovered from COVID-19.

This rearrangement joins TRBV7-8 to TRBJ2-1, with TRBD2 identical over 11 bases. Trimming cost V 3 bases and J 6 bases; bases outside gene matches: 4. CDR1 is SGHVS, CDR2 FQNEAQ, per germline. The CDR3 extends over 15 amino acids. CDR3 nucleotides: TGTGCCAGCAGCTTTTTGACTAGCGGGACCAATGAGCAGTTCTTC. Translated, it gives CASSFLTSGTNEQFF.

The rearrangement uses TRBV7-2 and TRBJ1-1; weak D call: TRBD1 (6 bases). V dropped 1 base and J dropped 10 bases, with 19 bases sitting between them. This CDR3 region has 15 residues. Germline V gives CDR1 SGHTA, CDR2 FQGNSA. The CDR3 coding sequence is TGTGCCAGCAGCTTAGAGGCCGGACAGTATGATGTAGCTTTCTTT. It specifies CASSLEAGQYDVAFF.

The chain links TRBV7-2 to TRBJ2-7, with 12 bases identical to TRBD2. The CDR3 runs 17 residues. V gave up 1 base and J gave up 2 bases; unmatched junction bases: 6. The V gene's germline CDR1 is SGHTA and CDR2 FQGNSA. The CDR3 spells CASSLVLAGGHTYEQYF. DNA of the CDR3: TGTGCCAGCAGCTTAGTTCTAGCGGGGGGGCACACCTACGAGCAGTACTTC.

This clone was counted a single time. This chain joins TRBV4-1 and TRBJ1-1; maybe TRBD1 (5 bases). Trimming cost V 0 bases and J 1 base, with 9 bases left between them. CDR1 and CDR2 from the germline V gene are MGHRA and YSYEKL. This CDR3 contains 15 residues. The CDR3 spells CASSQEEGRNTEAFF. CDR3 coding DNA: TGCGCCAGCAGCCAAGAGGAGGGGAGGAACACTGAAGCTTTCTTT.

The CDR3: CASNIPVTTPRTDTQYF. Written as DNA, the CDR3 is TGTGCCAGCAACATCCCGGTGACTACGCCCCGCACAGATACGCAGTATTTT. The J gene is TRBJ2-3, the V gene TRBV9; tentatively, D is TRBD2 (5 bases). From germline, CDR1 is SGDLS and CDR2 YYNGEE. The length of the CDR3 is 17 residues. The ends were cut back, 6 bases at V and 1 base at J, with 21 bases in the middle.

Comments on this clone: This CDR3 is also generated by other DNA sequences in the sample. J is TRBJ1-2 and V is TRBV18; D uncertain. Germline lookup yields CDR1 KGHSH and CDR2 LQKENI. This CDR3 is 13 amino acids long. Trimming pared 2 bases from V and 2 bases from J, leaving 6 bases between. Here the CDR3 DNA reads TGTGCCAGCTCACCATCAGGAAACTATGGCTACACCTTC. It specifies CASSPSGNYGYTF.

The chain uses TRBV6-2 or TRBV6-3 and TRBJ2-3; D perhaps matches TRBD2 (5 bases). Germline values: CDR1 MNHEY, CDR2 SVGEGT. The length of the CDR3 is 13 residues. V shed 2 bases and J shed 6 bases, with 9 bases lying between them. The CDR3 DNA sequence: TGTGCCAGCAGTTACCCTAGCTCGGATACGCAGTATTTT. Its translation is CASSYPSSDTQYF.

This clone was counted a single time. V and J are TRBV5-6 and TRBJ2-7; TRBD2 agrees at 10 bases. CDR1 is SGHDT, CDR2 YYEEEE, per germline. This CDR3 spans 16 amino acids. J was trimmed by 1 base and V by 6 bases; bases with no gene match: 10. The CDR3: CASTPGLAEISYEQYF. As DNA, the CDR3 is TGTGCCAGCACCCCTGGACTAGCGGAAATATCCTACGAGCAGTACTTC.

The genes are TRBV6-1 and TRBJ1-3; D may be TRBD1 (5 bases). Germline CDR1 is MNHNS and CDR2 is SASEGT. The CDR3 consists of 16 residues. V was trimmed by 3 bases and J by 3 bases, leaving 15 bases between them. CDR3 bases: TGTGCCAGCAGTGACAAAAGGGGTTCGGGTGGAAACACCATATATTTT. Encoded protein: CASSDKRGSGGNTIYF.

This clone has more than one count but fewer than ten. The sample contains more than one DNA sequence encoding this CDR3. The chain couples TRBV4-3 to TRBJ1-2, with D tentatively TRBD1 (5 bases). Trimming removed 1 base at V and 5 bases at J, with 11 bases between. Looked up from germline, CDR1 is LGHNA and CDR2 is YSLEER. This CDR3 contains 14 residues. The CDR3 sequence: CASSQAQGGYGYTF. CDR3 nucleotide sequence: TGCGCCAGCAGCCAAGCTCAGGGAGGATATGGCTACACCTTC.